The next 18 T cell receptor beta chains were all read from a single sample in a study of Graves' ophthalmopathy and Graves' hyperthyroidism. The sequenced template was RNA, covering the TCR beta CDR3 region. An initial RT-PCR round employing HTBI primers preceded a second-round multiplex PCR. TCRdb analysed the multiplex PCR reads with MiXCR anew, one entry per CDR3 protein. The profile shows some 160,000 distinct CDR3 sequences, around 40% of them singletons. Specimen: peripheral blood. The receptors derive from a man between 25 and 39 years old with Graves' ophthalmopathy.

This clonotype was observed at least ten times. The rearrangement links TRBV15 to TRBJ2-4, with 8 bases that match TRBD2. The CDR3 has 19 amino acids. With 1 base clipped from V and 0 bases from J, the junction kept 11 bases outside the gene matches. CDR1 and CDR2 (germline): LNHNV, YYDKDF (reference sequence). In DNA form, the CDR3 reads TGTGCCACCAGCAGAGGCGATAGCGGGATTGGAGGAGCCAAAAACATTCAGTACTTC. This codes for CATSRGDSGIGGAKNIQYF.

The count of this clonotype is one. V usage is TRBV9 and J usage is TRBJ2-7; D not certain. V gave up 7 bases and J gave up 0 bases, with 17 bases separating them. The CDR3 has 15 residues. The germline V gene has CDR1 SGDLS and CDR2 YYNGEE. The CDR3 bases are TGTGCCAGCGCCCCCGGGTGGGGTTTCTCCTACGAGCAGTACTTC. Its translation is CASAPGWGFSYEQYF.

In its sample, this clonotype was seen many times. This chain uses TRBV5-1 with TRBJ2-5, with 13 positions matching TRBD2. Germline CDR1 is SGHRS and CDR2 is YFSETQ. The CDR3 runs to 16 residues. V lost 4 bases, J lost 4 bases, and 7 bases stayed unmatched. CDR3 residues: CASSPGTSGIRETQYF. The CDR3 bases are TGCGCCAGCAGCCCTGGGACTAGCGGGATTAGAGAGACCCAGTACTTC.

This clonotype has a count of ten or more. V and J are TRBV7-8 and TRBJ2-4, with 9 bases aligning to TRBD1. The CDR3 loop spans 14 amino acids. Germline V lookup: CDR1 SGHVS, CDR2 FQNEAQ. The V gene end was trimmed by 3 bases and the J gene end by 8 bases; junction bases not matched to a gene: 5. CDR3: CASSLDRGWDIQYF. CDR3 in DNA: TGTGCCAGCAGCTTGGACAGGGGCTGGGACATTCAGTACTTC.

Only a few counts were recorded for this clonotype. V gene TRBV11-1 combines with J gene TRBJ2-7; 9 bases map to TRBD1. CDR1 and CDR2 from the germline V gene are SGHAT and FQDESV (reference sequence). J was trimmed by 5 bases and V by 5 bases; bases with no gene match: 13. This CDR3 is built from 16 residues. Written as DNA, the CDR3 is TGTGCCAGCAGCCAAAGAGCCGGGACAGGGATCAACGAGCAGTACTTC. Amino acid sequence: CASSQRAGTGINEQYF.

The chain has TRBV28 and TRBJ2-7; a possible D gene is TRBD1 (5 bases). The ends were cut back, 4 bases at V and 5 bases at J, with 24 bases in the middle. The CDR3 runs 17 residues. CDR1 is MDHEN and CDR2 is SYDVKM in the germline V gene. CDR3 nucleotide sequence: TGTGCCAGCAGTTACCCTTCCCAGGGCCCCCGATCGAACGAGCAGTACTTC. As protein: CASSYPSQGPRSNEQYF.

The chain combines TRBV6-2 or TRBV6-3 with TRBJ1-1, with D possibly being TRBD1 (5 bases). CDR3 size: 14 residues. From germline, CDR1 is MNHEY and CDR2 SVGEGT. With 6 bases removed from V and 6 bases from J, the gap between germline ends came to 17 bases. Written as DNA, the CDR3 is TGTGCCAGCAGAAGAGGCAGGGCCATCCCTGAAGCTTTCTTT. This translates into CASRRGRAIPEAFF.

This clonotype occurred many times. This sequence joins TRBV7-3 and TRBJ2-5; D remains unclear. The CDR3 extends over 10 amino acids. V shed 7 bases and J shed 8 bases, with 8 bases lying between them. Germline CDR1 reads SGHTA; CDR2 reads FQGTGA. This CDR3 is CASTPDTQYF. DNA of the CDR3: TGTGCCAGCACCCCTGATACCCAGTACTTC.

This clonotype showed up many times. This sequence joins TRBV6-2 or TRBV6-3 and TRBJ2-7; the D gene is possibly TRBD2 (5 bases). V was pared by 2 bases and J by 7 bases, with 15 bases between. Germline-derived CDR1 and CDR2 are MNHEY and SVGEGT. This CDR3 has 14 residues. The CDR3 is CASSYVGDPVEQYF. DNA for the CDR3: TGTGCCAGCAGTTACGTCGGGGATCCGGTGGAGCAGTACTTC.

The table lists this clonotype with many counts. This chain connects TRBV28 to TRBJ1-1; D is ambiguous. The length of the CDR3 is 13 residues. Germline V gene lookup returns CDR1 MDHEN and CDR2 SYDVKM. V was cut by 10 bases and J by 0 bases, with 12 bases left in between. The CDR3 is CATLAGMNTEAFF. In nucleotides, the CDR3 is TGTGCCACCCTGGCGGGGATGAACACTGAAGCTTTCTTT.

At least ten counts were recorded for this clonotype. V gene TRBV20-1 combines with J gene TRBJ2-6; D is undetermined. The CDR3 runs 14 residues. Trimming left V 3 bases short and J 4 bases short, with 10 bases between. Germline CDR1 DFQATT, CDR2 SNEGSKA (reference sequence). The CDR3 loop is CSASALGGANVLTF. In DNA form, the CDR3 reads TGCAGTGCTAGTGCCCTGGGGGGGGCCAACGTCCTGACTTTC.

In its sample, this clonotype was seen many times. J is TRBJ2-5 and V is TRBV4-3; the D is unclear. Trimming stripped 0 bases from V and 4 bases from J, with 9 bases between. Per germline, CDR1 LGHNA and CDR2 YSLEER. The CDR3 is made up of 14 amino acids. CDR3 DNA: TGCGCCAGCAGCCAAGATCTGGCCCGAGAGACCCAGTACTTC. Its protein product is CASSQDLARETQYF.

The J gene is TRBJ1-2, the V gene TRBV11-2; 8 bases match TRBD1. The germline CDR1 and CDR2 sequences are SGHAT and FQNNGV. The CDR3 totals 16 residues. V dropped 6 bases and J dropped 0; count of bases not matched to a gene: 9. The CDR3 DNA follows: TGTGCCAGCAGACGAACAGGGGGAGCCACTAACTATGGCTACACCTTC. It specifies CASRRTGGATNYGYTF.

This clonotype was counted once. CDR3 residues: CASSPEAGNTEAFF. The CDR3 nucleotides read TGCGCCAGCAGCCCAGAGGCAGGGAACACTGAAGCTTTCTTT. The rearrangement uses TRBV4-3 and TRBJ1-1; D gene ambiguous. The CDR3 is made up of 14 amino acids. Germline assignment: CDR1 LGHNA and CDR2 YSLEER. The V end lost 4 bases, the J end lost 1 base, and 10 bases lay between the germline ends.

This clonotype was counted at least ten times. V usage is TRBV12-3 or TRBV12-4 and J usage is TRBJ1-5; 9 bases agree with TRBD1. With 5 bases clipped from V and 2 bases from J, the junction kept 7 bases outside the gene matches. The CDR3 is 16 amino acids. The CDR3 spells CASSRGTGSGNQPQHF. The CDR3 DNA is TGTGCCAGCAGTAGGGGGACAGGGTCGGGCAATCAGCCCCAGCATTTT.

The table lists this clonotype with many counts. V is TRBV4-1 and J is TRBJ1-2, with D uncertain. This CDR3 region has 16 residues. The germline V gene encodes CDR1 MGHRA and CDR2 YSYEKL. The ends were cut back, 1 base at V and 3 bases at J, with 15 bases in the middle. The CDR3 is CASSQGLFNTDYGYTF. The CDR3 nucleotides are TGCGCCAGCAGCCAAGGACTATTCAACACTGACTATGGCTACACCTTC.

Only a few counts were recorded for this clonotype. The chain's CDR3 is CASSYGKGSQETQYF. The CDR3 bases are TGTGCCAGCAGTTACGGAAAGGGGTCCCAAGAGACCCAGTACTTC. This chain connects TRBV6-5 to TRBJ2-5, with a possible D match to TRBD1 (5 bases). Trimming left V 2 bases short and J 1 base short, with 11 bases between. Looked up from germline, CDR1 is MNHEY and CDR2 is SVGAGI. The CDR3 consists of 15 residues.

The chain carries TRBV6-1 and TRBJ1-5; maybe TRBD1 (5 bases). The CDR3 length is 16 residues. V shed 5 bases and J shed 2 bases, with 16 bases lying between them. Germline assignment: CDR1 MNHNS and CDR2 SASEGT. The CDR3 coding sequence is TGTGCCAGCAGTCCCGCGGGACCTGGCGGCAATCAGCCCCAGCATTTT. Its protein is CASSPAGPGGNQPQHF.